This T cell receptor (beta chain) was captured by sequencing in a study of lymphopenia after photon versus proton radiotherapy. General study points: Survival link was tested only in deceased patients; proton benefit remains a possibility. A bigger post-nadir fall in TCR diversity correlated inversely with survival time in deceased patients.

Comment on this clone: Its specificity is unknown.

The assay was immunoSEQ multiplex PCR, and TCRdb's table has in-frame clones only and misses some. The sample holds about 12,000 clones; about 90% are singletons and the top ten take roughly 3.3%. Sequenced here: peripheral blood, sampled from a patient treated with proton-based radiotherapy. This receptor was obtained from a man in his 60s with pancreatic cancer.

CDR3: CSGSGDRVISYNEQFF. For the CDR3, the DNA is TGCAGCGGGTCCGGGGACAGGGTTATCTCCTACAATGAGCAGTTCTTC. V and J are TRBV29-1 and TRBJ2-1, with 9 bases that match TRBD1. CDR3 length: 16 residues. The junction had 10 bases not matched to a gene; V was cut back by 7 bases and J by 0 bases. The germline V gene has CDR1 SQVTM and CDR2 ANQGSEA.